Detailed here is one T cell receptor (beta chain). Its antigen is as yet unknown. Germline V gene sequence: CDR1 SNHLY, CDR2 FYNNEI. The CDR3 sequence is 15 residues long. V dropped 1 base and J dropped 4 bases, with 10 bases sitting between them. Clones were sequenced by immunoSEQ multiplex PCR, and TCRdb holds only the in-frame ones, with some missing. The sample includes about 76,000 clones, around nine tenths of them seen just once. The sample comes from a study of T cell responses to AZD1222 COVID-19 vaccine. Turning to the study itself: Recipients boosted at about 4 weeks or about 12 weeks are pooled.

Study-wide results and caveats: Once two AZD1222 doses were given, Spike-specific TCR breadth and depth went up.

The TCR sequence derives from an adult in good health. The chain has TRBV2 and TRBJ2-2, with D uncertain. The material sequenced was peripheral blood, taken on day 0 of AZD1222 vaccination. For the CDR3, the DNA is TGTGCCAGCAGTGAAGGGAGAACTGCCACCGGGGAGCTGTTTTTT. Protein sequence: CASSEGRTATGELFF. Full variable domain (missing parts from reference TRBV2 and TRBJ2-2): EPEVTQTPSHQVTQMGQEVILRCVPISNHLYFYWYRQILGQKVEFLVSFYNNEISEKSEIFDDQFSVERPDGSNFTLKIRSTKLEDSAMYFCASSEGRTATGELFFGEGSRLTVL.